Listed below are T cell receptor beta chains from one sample, sequenced in a study of cytomegalovirus exposure and HLA in healthy donors. This table comes from immunoSEQ multiplex PCR, and its TCRdb copy is limited to in-frame clones, with some not included. The repertoire holds roughly 140,000 clones, roughly 89% seen once, with about 3.5% in the top ten. The sample taken for sequencing was PBMCs. These receptors all stem from a woman aged 18-30 years in good health and CMV-seropositive. The CDR3 runs from the conserved cysteine through the conserved F or W. The D gene is left open where the match is weak. A clone size is listed for some rows: how often the clone was seen (once, few, many), or a class if it is expanded.

>13|NA|TRBV2|NA|TRBJ2-5
TGTGCCAGCAGTCGGGACATACAAGAGACCCAGTACTTC
CASSRDIQETQYF
>12|NA|TRBV19|NA|TRBJ2-7
TGTGCCAGTGGCGAAGGGGCCTACGAGCAGTACTTC
CASGEGAYEQYF
>15|NA|TRBV18|NA|TRBJ1-5
TGTGCCAGCTCACCAGGTCTGGCAGAAAATCAGCCCCAGCATTTT
CASSPGLAENQPQHF
>15|NA|TRBV27|once|TRBJ2-5
TGTGCCAGCAGTGCCCTTCTAGGGGCGGGGGAGACCCAGTACTTC
CASSALLGAGETQYF
>14|NA|TRBV5-1|NA|TRBJ2-7
TGCGCCAGCAGCCTTCCAACAGGTACCTACGAGCAGTACTTC
CASSLPTGTYEQYF
>13|NA|TRBV11-2|NA|TRBJ1-1
TGTGCCAGCAGCTTAATGGCGAACACTGAAGCTTTCTTT
CASSLMANTEAFF
>13|NA|TRBV10-2|few|TRBJ2-5
TGCGCCAGCAGTCCTAGCGCCCTGGAGACCCAGTACTTC
CASSPSALETQYF
>14|TRBD1|TRBV5-1|NA|TRBJ1-2
TGCGCCAGCAGCTTGGGGGACAGGCTAGGACGAAACACCTTC
CASSLGDRLGRNTF
>17|TRBD1|TRBV7-9|once|TRBJ1-4
TGTGCCAGCAGCTTGGCTGGACAGGGGCGGTCTAATGAAAAACTGTTTTTT
CASSLAGQGRSNEKLFF
>15|TRBD1|TRBV19|NA|TRBJ2-7
TGTGCCAGTAGTATAGAGGGCACAGGGGCCTACGAGCAGTACTTC
CASSIEGTGAYEQYF
>15|NA|TRBV11-2|once|TRBJ2-7
TGTGCCAGCAGCACCCGACAGGAACATACCTACGAGCAGTACTTC
CASSTRQEHTYEQYF
>13|NA|TRBV5-6|NA|TRBJ2-7
TGTGCCAGCAGCTTTGGTCTATTGAGCGAGCAGTACTTC
CASSFGLLSEQYF
>13|TRBD1|TRBV6-4|NA|TRBJ1-1
TGTGCCAGCAGTAAGGACAGGACCGCTGAAGCTTTCTTT
CASSKDRTAEAFF
>17|TRBD1|TRBV2|NA|TRBJ2-6
TGTGCCAGCAGTGACCGGACAGGGGGCATAGGGGCCAACGTCCTGACTTTC
CASSDRTGGIGANVLTF
>15|NA|TRBV9|NA|TRBJ2-7
TGTGCCAGCAGCGAAGACAGGACCCGCTCCTACGAGCAGTACTTC
CASSEDRTRSYEQYF
>16|NA|TRBV12-2|NA|TRBJ2-7
TGTGCAAGTCGCCCGAGGCTTCAGGGGAAAACCTACGAGCAGTACTTC
CASRPRLQGKTYEQYF
>14|NA|TRBV18|NA|TRBJ2-7
TGTGCCAGCTCACCCGGGCTAGCAGACTACGAGCAGTACTTC
CASSPGLADYEQYF
>14|NA|TRBV28|NA|TRBJ1-5
TGTGCCAGCAGTTTATCGGGGGGTGCCCAGCCCCAGCATTTT
CASSLSGGAQPQHF
>15|NA|TRBV6-5|NA|TRBJ2-3
TGTGCCACCTCAAGGGGGGGCGGGGGCACAGATACGCAGTATTTT
CATSRGGGGTDTQYF
>14|TRBD1|TRBV6-5|NA|TRBJ1-1
TGTGCCAGCAGGACAGGGGGCACTAGACCTGAAGCTTTCTTT
CASRTGGTRPEAFF
>14|NA|TRBV7-2|NA|TRBJ2-3
TGTGCCAGCAGCCCACTAGACCAGGCGGATACGCAGTATTTT
CASSPLDQADTQYF
>16|TRBD2|TRBV4-2|NA|TRBJ2-7
TGTGCCAGCAGCCAAGATTTGGCTAGCGGGTCCTACGAGCAGTACTTC
CASSQDLASGSYEQYF
>14|NA|TRBV28|NA|TRBJ2-7
TGTGCCAGCAGTCCAGTACCTCCGATGTGGGAGCAGTACTTC
CASSPVPPMWEQYF
>16|TRBD2|TRBV5-6|NA|TRBJ2-1
TGTGCCAGCAGCCCCGTCTTAGCGGGAGTTTTTGATGAGCAGTTCTTC
CASSPVLAGVFDEQFF
>14|NA|TRBV27|NA|TRBJ1-1
TGTGCCAGCAGTTTGAGGGCAGGGAACACTGAAGCTTTCTTT
CASSLRAGNTEAFF
>15|TRBD1|TRBV7-9|NA|TRBJ2-3
TGTGCCAGCAGCGTGACAGGGGAGGGCACAGATACGCAGTATTTT
CASSVTGEGTDTQYF
>14|NA|TRBV5-1|NA|TRBJ1-4
TGCGCCAGCAGCTCTGACAGCACTAATGAAAAACTGTTTTTT
CASSSDSTNEKLFF
>16|TRBD2|TRBV4-2|NA|TRBJ2-4
TGTGCCAGCAGCCAATTACAACTAGCGCCCGGTAACATTCAGTACTTC
CASSQLQLAPGNIQYF
>19|TRBD2|TRBV5-1|NA|TRBJ2-1
TGCGCCAGCAGCTTACTTACAGGTGGCGTCGCGGGAGGCTACAATGAGCAGTTCTTC
CASSLLTGGVAGGYNEQFF
>13|NA|TRBV11-3|NA|TRBJ2-2
TGTGCCAGCAGCCGTGTGGAGTCCGGGGAGCTGTTTTTT
CASSRVESGELFF
>16|TRBD2|TRBV28|once|TRBJ2-7
TGTGCCAGCAGGCTTGCCGGGACTAGCAGTTCCTACGAGCAGTACTTC
CASRLAGTSSSYEQYF
>14|TRBD1|TRBV7-9|once|TRBJ1-3
TGTGCCAGCAGCTTAGGACAGGGACAAAACACCATATATTTT
CASSLGQGQNTIYF
>14|NA|TRBV19|NA|TRBJ2-1
TGTGCCAGTAGTATTCCGGAGGGTAAGAATGAGCAGTTCTTC
CASSIPEGKNEQFF
>15|TRBD2|TRBV6-5|NA|TRBJ2-1
TGTGCCAGCAGCAGCGGAGCGGGAGTGTACAATGAGCAGTTCTTC
CASSSGAGVYNEQFF
>16|TRBD1|TRBV10-3|NA|TRBJ1-3
TGTGCCATCAGTGGGGGACAGGGGCGAGTTGGAAACACCATATATTTT
CAISGGQGRVGNTIYF
>15|TRBD2|TRBV2|NA|TRBJ2-1
TGTGCCAGCAGTGAGTTAGCGGGGCCCTACAATGAGCAGTTCTTC
CASSELAGPYNEQFF
>13|NA|TRBV28|NA|TRBJ2-7
TGTGCCAGCAGTTCGGGGGTCCCCTACGAGCAGTACTTC
CASSSGVPYEQYF
>15|TRBD1|TRBV30|NA|TRBJ1-5
TGTGCCTGGAGTGTCCCAGGGGGAGGCAATCAGCCCCAGCATTTT
CAWSVPGGGNQPQHF
>11|NA|TRBV29-1|NA|TRBJ1-2
TGCAGCGTCCGTACTAACTATGGCTACACCTTC
CSVRTNYGYTF
>16|NA|TRBV15|NA|TRBJ2-1
TGTGCCACCAGCAAGGGGGGGTCCGGACGTCTGGATGAGCAGTTCTTC
CATSKGGSGRLDEQFF